These 3 T cell receptor beta chains came from one sample sequenced in a study of Tregs in tolerant kidney transplant recipients. Using immunoSEQ multiplex PCR, the repertoire was profiled, and TCRdb retains in-frame clones only, with some absent. In total, the table holds about 48,000 clones. This material consisted of CD4+ T cells from blood, taken before the transplant. Receptors originate from a human donor who received a combined kidney and bone marrow transplant.

Note on this clone: The read stops 3 residues short of the end of the CDR3; the missing end is completed from the germline J gene. This rearrangement joins TRBV2 to TRBJ1-1, with a tentative D call TRBD1 (6 bases). The CDR3 covers 15 residues. The germline V gene has CDR1 SNHLY and CDR2 FYNNEI. V dropped 4 bases and J dropped 4 bases, with 16 bases sitting between them. CDR3 bases read: TGTGCCAGCAGTGCGGCGTTGGGAGGGGGCACTGAA. Translated, it gives CASSAALGGGTE. The entire CDR3 is CASSAALGGGTEAFF.

A note on this clone: The DNA ends 3 residues before the CDR3 does, and the rest of the CDR3 is filled in from the germline J gene. V gene TRBV20-1 combines with J gene TRBJ2-7, with 8 nucleotides matching TRBD2. This CDR3 contains 18 residues. After removal of 2 bases from V and 0 bases from J, the junction contained 15 bases not matched to a gene. CDR1 and CDR2 from the germline V gene are DFQATT and SNEGSKA (reference sequence). The CDR3 bases that were read are TGCAGTGCTAGACCCCATCTCCTAGCGGGCTCAAGCTCCTACGAG. This gives the protein CSARPHLLAGSSSYE. The full CDR3 protein reads CSARPHLLAGSSSYEQYF.

Of note for this clone: The read halts 3 residues ahead of the CDR3 end, with the missing end drawn from the germline J gene. This chain connects TRBV19 to TRBJ1-1; perhaps TRBD1 as D (6 bases). Deletions cut 10 bases from V and 2 bases from J, with 11 bases between. This CDR3 comprises 12 residues. The germline V gene encodes CDR1 LNHDA and CDR2 SQIVND (reference sequence). CDR3 amino acids: CAIRGSNTEAFF. CDR3 DNA, as far as it was read: TGTGCCATAAGGGGGTCCAACACTGAA.